This TCR beta chain came from a study of blood T cell repertoires in COVID-19. Study-level background: Sites in the United States, Italy and Spain provided acute and convalescent COVID-19 samples. Sources were T cells, B-cell-depleted T cells, or PBMCs; the material itself was cDNA or gDNA.

Per the original data handling: Estimation of nucleated cell counts relied on the amplification of reference gene primers. The repertoire was sequenced with immunoSEQ multiplex PCR; TCRdb's copy has only in-frame clones and lacks some. That table supplies the V and J calls and clone size; D and trimming were determined from the DNA. The sample has about 24,000 clones, 75% to 90% seen once. From germline, CDR1 is SGHRS and CDR2 YFSETQ. This CDR3 is built from 14 residues. The V end was cut by 7 bases, the J end by 0 bases, with 11 bases between. Sequencing input: peripheral blood. V and J are TRBV5-1 and TRBJ1-3, with a possible D match to TRBD1 (5 bases). This clonotype originated in a woman at least 80 years old with active or convalescent COVID-19. CDR3 bases: TGCGCCAGCCACACAGGCGGCTCTGGAAACACCATATATTTT. It codes for CASHTGGSGNTIYF.